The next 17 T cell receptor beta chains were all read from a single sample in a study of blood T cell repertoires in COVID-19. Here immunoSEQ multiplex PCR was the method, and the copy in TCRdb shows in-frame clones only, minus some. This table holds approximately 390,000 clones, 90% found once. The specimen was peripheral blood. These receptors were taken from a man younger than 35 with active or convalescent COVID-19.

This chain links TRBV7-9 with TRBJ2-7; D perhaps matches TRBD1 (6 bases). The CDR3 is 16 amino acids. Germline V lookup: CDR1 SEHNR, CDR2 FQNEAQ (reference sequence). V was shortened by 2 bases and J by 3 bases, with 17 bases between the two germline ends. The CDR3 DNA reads TGTGCCAGCAGCTTACGGATGGGACAAGGAGACTACGAGCAGTACTTC. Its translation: CASSLRMGQGDYEQYF.

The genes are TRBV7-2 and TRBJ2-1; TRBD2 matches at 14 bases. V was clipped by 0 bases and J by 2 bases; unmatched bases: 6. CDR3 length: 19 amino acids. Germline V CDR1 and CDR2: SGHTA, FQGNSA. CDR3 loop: CASSLAGLAGVGTYNEQFF. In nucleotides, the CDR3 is TGTGCCAGCAGCTTAGCGGGACTAGCGGGAGTGGGGACCTACAATGAGCAGTTCTTC.

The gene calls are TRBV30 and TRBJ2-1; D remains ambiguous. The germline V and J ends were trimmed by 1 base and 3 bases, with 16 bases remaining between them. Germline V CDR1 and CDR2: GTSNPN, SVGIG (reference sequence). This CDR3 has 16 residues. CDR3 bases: TGTGCCTGGAGTGCCGAACGGAGTCGGCTCTACAATGAGCAGTTCTTC. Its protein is CAWSAERSRLYNEQFF.

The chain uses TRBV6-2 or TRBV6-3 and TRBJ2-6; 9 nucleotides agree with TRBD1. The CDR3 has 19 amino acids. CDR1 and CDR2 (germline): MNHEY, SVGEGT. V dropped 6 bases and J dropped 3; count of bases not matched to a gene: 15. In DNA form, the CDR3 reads TGTGCCAGCAGCCTACACCGGGACAGGGAAACGGGTGGGGCCAACGTCCTGACTTTC. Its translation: CASSLHRDRETGGANVLTF.

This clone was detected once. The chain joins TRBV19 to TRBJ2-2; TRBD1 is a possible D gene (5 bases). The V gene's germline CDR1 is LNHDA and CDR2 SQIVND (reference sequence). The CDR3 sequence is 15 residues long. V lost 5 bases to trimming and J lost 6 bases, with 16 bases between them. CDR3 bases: TGTGCCAGTAGTCTGAGACAGTATTTGTCCGGGGAGCTGTTTTTT. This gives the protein CASSLRQYLSGELFF.

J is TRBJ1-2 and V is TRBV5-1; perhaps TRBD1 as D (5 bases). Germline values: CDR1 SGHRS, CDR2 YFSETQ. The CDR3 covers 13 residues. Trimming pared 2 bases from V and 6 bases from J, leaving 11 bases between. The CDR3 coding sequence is TGCGCCAGCAGCTTTCTCGGAGGGGATGGCTACACCTTC. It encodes CASSFLGGDGYTF.

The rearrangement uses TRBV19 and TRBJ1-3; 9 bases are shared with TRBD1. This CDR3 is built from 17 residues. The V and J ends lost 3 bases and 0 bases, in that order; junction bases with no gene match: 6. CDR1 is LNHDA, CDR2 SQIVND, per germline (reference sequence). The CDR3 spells CASSIWTGVRSGNTIYF. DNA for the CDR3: TGTGCCAGTAGTATCTGGACAGGGGTCCGCTCTGGAAACACCATATATTTT.

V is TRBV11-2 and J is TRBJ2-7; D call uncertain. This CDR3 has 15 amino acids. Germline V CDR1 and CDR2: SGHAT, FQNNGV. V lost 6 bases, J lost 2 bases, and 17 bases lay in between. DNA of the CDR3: TGTGCCAGCAGATCCCCTCGGCAGGCCACCTACGAGCAGTACTTC. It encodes CASRSPRQATYEQYF.

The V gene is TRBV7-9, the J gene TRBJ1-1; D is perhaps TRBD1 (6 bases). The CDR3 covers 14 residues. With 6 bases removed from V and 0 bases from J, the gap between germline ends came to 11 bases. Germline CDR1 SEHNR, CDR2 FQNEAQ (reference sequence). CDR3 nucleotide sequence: TGTGCCAGCAGTTCCGGGACACTGAACACTGAAGCTTTCTTT. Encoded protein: CASSSGTLNTEAFF.

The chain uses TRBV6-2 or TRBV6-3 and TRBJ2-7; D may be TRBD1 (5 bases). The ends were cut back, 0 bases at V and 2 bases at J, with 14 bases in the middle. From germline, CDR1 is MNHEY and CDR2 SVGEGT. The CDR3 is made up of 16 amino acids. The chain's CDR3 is CASSYSLGVPPYEQYF. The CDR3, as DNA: TGTGCCAGCAGTTACTCCCTAGGGGTACCCCCCTACGAGCAGTACTTC.

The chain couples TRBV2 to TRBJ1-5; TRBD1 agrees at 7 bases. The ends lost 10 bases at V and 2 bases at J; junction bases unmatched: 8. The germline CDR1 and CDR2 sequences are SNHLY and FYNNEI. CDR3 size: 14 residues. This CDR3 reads CATKDRYGNQPQHF. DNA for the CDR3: TGTGCCACCAAGGACAGGTACGGCAATCAGCCCCAGCATTTT.

The CDR3 bases are TGTGCCAGCAGTTTAGGACTATTTGCCGGGAATCAGCCCCAGCATTTT. It encodes CASSLGLFAGNQPQHF. V and J are TRBV28 and TRBJ1-5, with D hard to call. CDR3 size: 16 residues. The germline V and J ends were trimmed by 2 bases and 4 bases, with 15 bases remaining between them. Per the germline V gene, CDR1 is MDHEN and CDR2 is SYDVKM.

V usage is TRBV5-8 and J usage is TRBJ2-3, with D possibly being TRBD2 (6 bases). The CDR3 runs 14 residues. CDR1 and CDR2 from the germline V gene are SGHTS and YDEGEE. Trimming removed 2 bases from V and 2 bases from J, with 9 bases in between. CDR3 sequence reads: CASSFGGYTDTQYF. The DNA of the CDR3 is TGTGCCAGCAGCTTCGGGGGTTACACAGATACGCAGTATTTT.

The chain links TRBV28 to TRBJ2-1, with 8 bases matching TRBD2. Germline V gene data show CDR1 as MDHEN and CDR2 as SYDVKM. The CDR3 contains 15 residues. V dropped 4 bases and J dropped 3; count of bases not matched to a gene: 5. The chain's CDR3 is CASSSTLADYNEQFF. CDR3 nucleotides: TGTGCCAGCAGTTCTACACTAGCGGACTACAATGAGCAGTTCTTC. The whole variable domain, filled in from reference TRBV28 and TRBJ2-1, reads DVKVTQSSRYLVKRTGEKVFLECVQDMDHENMFWYRQDPGLGLRLIYFSYDVKMKEKGDIPEGYSVSREKKERFSLILESASTNQTSMYLCASSSTLADYNEQFFGPGTRLTVL.

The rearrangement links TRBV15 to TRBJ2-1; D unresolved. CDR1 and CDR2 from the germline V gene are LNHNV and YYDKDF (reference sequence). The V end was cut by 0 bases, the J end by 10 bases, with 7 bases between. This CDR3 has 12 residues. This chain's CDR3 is CATSRDALEQFF. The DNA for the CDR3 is TGTGCCACCAGCAGAGACGCGTTGGAGCAGTTCTTC.

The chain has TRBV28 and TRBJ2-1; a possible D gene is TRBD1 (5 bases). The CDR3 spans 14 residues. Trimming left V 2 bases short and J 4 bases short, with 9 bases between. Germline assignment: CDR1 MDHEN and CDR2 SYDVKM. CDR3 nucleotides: TGTGCCAGCAGTTTAGGGGCTAAGTACAATGAGCAGTTCTTC. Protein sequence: CASSLGAKYNEQFF.

The CDR3 bases are TGTGCCAGCAGTTCACGGACTAGCGGGAGGATCGGTGAGCAGTTCTTC. Amino acids: CASSSRTSGRIGEQFF. The chain combines TRBV27 with TRBJ2-1; 14 bases fit TRBD2. The germline gives CDR1 MNHEY, CDR2 SMNVEV (reference sequence). J gave up 9 bases and V 4 bases, and 8 bases lay outside the gene matches. The CDR3 runs 16 residues.